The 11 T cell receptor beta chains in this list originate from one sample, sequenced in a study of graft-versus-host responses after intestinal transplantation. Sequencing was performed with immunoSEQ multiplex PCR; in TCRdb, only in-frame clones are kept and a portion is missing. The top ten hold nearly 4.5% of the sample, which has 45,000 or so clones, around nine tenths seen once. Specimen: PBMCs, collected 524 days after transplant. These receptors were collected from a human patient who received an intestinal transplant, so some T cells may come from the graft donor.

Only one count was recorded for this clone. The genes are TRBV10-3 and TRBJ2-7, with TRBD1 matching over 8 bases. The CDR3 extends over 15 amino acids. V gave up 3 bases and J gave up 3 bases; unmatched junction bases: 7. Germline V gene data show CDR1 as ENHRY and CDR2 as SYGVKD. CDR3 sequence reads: CAISDSGTGLYEQYF. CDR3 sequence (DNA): TGTGCCATCAGTGACTCGGGGACAGGCCTCTACGAGCAGTACTTC.

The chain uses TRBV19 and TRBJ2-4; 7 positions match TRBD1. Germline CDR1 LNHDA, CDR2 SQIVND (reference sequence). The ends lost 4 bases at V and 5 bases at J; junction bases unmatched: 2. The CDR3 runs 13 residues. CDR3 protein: CASSTTGENIQYF. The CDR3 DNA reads TGTGCCAGTAGTACCACAGGGGAAAACATTCAGTACTTC.

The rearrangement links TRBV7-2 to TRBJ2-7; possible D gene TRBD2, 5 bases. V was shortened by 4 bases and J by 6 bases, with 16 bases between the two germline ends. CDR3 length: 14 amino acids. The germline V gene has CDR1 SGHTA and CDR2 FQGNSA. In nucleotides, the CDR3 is TGTGCCAGCAGCTCTAGCATATCGGTTGGCGAGCAGTACTTC. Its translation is CASSSSISVGEQYF. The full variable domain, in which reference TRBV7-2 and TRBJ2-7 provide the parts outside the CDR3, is GAGVSQSPSNKVTEKGKDVELRCDPISGHTALYWYRQSLGQGLEFLIYFQGNSAPDKSGLPSDRFSAERTGGSVSTLTIQRTQQEDSAVYLCASSSSISVGEQYFGPGTRLTVT.

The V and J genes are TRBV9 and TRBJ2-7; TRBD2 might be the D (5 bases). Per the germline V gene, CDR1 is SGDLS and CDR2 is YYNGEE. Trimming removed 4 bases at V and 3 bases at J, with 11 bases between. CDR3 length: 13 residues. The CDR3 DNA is TGTGCCAGCAGCACCGAGAGGGACTACGAGCAGTACTTC. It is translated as CASSTERDYEQYF.

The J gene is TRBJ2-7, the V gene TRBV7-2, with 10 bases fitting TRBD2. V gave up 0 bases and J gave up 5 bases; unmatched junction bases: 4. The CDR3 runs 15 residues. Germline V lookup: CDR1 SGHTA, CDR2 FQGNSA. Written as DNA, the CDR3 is TGTGCCAGCAGCTTAGCGCCGGGACTAGCGAACGAGCAGTACTTC. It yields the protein CASSLAPGLANEQYF.

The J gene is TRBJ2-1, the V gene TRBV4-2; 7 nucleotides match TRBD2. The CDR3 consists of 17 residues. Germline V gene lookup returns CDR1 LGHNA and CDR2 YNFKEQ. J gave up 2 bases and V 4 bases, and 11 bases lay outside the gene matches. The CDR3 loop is CASSPTGGRGAYNEQFF. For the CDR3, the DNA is TGTGCCAGCAGCCCAACCGGCGGGAGAGGGGCCTACAATGAGCAGTTCTTC.

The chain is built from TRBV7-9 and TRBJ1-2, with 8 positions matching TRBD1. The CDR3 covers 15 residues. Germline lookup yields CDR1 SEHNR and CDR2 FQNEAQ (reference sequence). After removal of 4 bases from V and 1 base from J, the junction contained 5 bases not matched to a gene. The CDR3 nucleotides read TGTGCCAGCAGCTCCGACAGGGGATATAACTATGGCTACACCTTC. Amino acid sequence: CASSSDRGYNYGYTF.

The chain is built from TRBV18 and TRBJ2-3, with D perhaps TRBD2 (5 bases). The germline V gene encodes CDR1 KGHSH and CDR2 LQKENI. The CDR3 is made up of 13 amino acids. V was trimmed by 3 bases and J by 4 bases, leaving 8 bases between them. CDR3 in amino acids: CASSPSGADTQYF. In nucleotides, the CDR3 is TGTGCCAGCTCACCCTCCGGGGCAGATACGCAGTATTTT.

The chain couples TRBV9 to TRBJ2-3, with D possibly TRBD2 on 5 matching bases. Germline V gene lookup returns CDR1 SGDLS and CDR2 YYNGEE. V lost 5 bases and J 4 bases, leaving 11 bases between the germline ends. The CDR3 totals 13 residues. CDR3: CASSLDSPDTQYF. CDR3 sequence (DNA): TGTGCCAGCAGTTTGGACTCTCCAGATACGCAGTATTTT.

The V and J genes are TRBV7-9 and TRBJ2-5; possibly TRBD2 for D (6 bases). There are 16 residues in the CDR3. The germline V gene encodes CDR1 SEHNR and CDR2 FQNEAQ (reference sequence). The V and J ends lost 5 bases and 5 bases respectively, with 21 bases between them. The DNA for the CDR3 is TGTGCCAGCAGCCCAAACACACGCGGGGCGGGGGAGACCCAGTACTTC. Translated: CASSPNTRGAGETQYF.

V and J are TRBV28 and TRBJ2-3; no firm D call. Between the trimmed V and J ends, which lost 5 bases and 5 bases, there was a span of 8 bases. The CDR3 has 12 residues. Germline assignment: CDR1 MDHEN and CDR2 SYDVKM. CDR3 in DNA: TGTGCCAGCAGTCTACCTCTAGATACGCAGTATTTT. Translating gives CASSLPLDTQYF. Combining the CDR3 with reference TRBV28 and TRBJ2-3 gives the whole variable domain DVKVTQSSRYLVKRTGEKVFLECVQDMDHENMFWYRQDPGLGLRLIYFSYDVKMKEKGDIPEGYSVSREKKERFSLILESASTNQTSMYLCASSLPLDTQYFGPGTRLTVL.